Each of the 2 T cell receptor beta chains below was sequenced from the same sample in a study of shared clonotypes between healthy human individuals. The table came from immunoSEQ multiplex PCR; TCRdb's copy has only in-frame clones and leaves some out. Of 450,000 to 500,000 clones in the sample, roughly 85% are singletons; the top ten hold over 9.5%. The sample was PBMCs. The origin of the receptors is a middle-aged woman in good health. Some clones in this sample may be carry-over from other donors' samples.

V gene TRBV7-9 combines with J gene TRBJ2-5; D is unclear. The germline V and J ends were trimmed by 0 bases and 3 bases, with 5 bases remaining between them. This CDR3 has 13 residues. CDR1 is SEHNR, CDR2 FQNEAQ, per germline (reference sequence). CDR3 coding DNA: TGTGCCAGCAGCTTAGCGCAAGAAGAGACCCAGTACTTC. Translation: CASSLAQEETQYF.

This sequence joins TRBV25-1 and TRBJ2-3; the D gene could be TRBD1 or TRBD2 (7 bases each). V lost 7 bases to trimming and J lost 4 bases, with 15 bases between them. The CDR3 is 14 residues long. CDR1 MGHDK and CDR2 SYGVNS come from the germline V gene. The CDR3 here is CASTSRGGSDTQYF. The CDR3 nucleotides read TGTGCCAGCACCTCCAGGGGGGGGTCAGATACGCAGTATTTT. The full variable domain, completed using reference TRBV25-1 and TRBJ2-3, is EADIYQTPRYLVIGTGKKITLECSQTMGHDKMYWYQQDPGMELHLIHYSYGVNSTEKGDLSSESTVSRIRTEHFPLTLESARPSHTSQYLCASTSRGGSDTQYFGPGTRLTVL.